Given below is one T cell receptor beta chain in context. TCRdb's table, derived via immunoSEQ multiplex PCR, lists solely in-frame clones and lacks some. This sample has 10,000 to 15,000 clones, with roughly 90% found just once. The sample belongs to a study of control samples from healthy donors and cancer patients. The germline V and J ends were trimmed by 3 bases and 4 bases, with 9 bases remaining between them. There are 14 residues in the CDR3. CDR1 is SGHTA, CDR2 FQGNSA, per germline. The gene calls are TRBV7-2 and TRBJ1-4; no definite D call. What was sequenced was formalin-fixed, paraffin-embedded tissue. The sequence was collected from a male donor with melanoma. CDR3 sequence reads: CASSFTDYNEKLFF. CDR3 bases: TGTGCCAGCAGCTTTACGGATTATAATGAAAAACTGTTTTTT.